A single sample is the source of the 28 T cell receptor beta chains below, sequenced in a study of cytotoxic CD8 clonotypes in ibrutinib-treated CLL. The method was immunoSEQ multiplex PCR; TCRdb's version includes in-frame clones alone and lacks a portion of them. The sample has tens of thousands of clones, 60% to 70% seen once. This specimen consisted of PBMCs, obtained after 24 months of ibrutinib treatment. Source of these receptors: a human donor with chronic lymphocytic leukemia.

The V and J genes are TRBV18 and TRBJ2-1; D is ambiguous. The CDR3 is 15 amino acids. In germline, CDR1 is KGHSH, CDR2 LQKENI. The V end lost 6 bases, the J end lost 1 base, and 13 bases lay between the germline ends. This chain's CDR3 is CASSLVAISYNEQFF. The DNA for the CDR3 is TGTGCCAGCTCTCTAGTAGCAATTTCCTACAATGAGCAGTTCTTC.

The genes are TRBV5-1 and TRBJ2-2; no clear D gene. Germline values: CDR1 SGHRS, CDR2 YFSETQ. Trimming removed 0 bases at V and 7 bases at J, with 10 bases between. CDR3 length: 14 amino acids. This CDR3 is CASSLVSLNGELFF. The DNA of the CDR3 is TGCGCCAGCAGCTTGGTTAGCCTTAACGGGGAGCTGTTTTTT. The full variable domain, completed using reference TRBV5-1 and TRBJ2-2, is KAGVTQTPRYLIKTRGQQVTLSCSPISGHRSVSWYQQTPGQGLQFLFEYFSETQRNKGNFPGRFSGRQFSNSRSEMNVSTLELGDSALYLCASSLVSLNGELFFGEGSRLTVL.

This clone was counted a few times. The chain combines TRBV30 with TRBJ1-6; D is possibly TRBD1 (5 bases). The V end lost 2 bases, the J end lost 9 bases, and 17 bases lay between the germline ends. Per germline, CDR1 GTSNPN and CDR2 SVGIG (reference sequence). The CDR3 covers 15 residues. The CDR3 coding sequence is TGTGCCTGGAGTCGGGGCCTTTTGGGGATTTCACCCCTCCACTTT. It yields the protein CAWSRGLLGISPLHF.

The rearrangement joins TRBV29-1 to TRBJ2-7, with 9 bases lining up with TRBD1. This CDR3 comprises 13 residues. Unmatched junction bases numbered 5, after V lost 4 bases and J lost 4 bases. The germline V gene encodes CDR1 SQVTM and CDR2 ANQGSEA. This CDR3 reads CSVGTGVGYEQYF. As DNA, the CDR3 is TGCAGCGTTGGGACAGGGGTGGGGTACGAGCAGTACTTC.

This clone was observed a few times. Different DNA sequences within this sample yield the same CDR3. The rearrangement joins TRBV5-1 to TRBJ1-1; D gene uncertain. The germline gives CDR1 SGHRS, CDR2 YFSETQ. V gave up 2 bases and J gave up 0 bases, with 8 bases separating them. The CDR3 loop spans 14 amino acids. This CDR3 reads CASSLGQMNTEAFF. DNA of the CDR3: TGCGCCAGCAGCTTAGGGCAAATGAACACTGAAGCTTTCTTT. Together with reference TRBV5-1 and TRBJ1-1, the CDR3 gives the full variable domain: KAGVTQTPRYLIKTRGQQVTLSCSPISGHRSVSWYQQTPGQGLQFLFEYFSETQRNKGNFPGRFSGRQFSNSRSEMNVSTLELGDSALYLCASSLGQMNTEAFFGQGTRLTVV.

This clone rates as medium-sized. The CDR3 DNA reads as TGCGCCAGCAGCCGCAACCTCCCGACTAGCGGGGGAACTTTGTACGAGCAGTACTTC. This gives the protein CASSRNLPTSGGTLYEQYF. The chain employs TRBV4-1 and TRBJ2-7; 12 nucleotides agree with TRBD2. Germline CDR1 is MGHRA and CDR2 is YSYEKL. The junction had 17 bases not matched to a gene; V was cut back by 4 bases and J by 4 bases. CDR3 length: 19 residues.

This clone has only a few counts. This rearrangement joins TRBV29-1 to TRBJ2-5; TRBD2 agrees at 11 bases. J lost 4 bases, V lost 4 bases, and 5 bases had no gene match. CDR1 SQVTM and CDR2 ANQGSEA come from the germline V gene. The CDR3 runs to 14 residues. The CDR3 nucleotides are TGCAGCGTTGGATATACTAGCGGGAGAGAGACCCAGTACTTC. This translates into CSVGYTSGRETQYF.

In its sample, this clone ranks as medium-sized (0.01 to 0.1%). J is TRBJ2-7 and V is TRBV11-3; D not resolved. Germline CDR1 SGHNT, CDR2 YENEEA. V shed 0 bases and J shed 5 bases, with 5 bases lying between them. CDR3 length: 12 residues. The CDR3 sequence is CASSLDGDEQYF. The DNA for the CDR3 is TGTGCCAGCAGCTTAGACGGAGACGAGCAGTACTTC.

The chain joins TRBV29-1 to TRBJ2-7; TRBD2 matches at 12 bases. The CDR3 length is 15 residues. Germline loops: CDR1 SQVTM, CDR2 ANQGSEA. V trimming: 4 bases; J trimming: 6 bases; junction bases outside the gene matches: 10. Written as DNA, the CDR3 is TGCAGCGTTGCCTCTCTAGCGGGAGGGCCCGGCGAGCAGTACTTC. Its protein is CSVASLAGGPGEQYF.

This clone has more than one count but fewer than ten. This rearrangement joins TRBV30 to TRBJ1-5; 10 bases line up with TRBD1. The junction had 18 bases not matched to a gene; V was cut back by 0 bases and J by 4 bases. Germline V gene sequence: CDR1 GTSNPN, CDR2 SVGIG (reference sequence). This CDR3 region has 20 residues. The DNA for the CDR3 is TGTGCCTGGAGTGTACCGTTGGGACAGGGGCTTTCTGCTGCAAATCAGCCCCAGCATTTT. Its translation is CAWSVPLGQGLSAANQPQHF.

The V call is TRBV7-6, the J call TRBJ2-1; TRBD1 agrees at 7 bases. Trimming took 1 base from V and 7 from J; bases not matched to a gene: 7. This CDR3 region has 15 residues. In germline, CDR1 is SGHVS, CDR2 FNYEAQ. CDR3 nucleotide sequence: TGTGCCAGCAGCTTAGTACAGGGGAAAGGGAATGAGCAGTTCTTC. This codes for CASSLVQGKGNEQFF.

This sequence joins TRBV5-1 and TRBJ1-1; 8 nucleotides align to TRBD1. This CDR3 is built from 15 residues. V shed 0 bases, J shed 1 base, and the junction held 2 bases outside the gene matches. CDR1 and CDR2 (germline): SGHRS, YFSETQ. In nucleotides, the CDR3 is TGCGCCAGCAGCTTGGGAGGACAGGGGAACACTGAAGCTTTCTTT. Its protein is CASSLGGQGNTEAFF.

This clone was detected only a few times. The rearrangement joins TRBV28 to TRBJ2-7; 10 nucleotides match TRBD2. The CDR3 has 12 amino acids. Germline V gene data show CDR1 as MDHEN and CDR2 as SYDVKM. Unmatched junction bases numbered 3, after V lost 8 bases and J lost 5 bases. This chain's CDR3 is CASYGLADEQYF. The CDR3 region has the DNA TGTGCCAGCTATGGACTAGCGGACGAGCAGTACTTC. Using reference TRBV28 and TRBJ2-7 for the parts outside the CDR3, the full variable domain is DVKVTQSSRYLVKRTGEKVFLECVQDMDHENMFWYRQDPGLGLRLIYFSYDVKMKEKGDIPEGYSVSREKKERFSLILESASTNQTSMYLCASYGLADEQYFGPGTRLTVT.

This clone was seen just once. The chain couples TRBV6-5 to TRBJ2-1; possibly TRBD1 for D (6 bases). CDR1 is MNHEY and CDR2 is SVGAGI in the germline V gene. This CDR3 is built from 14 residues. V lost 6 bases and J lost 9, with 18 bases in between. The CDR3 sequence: CASSAGIRGFEQFF. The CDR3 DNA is TGTGCCAGCAGCGCCGGGATTAGGGGGTTTGAGCAGTTCTTC.

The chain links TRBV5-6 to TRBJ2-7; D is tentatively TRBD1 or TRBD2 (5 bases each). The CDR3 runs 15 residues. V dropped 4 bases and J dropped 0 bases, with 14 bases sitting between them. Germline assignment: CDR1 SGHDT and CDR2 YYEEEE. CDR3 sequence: CASSRWGGGSYEQYF. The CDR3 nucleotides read TGTGCCAGCAGCCGCTGGGGCGGAGGCTCCTACGAGCAGTACTTC. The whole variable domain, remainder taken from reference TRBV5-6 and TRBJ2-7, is DAGVTQSPTHLIKTRGQQVTLRCSPKSGHDTVSWYQQALGQGPQFIFQYYEEEERQRGNFPDRFSGHQFPNYSSELNVNALLLGDSALYLCASSRWGGGSYEQYFGPGTRLTVT.

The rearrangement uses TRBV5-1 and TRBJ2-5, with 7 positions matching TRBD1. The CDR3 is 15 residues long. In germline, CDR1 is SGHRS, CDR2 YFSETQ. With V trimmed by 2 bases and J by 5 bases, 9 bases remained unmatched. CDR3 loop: CASSFGRGMGETQYF. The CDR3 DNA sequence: TGCGCCAGCAGCTTTGGCAGGGGGATGGGGGAGACCCAGTACTTC.

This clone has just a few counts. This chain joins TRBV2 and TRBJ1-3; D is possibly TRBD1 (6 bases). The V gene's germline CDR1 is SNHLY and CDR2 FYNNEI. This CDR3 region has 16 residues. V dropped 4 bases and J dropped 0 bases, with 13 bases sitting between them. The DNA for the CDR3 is TGTGCCAGCAGTGTGAACAGGGTGAGCTCTGGAAACACCATATATTTT. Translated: CASSVNRVSSGNTIYF.

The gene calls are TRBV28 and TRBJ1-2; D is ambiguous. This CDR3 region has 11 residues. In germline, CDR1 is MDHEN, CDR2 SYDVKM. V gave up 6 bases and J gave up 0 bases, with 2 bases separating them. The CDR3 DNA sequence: TGTGCCAGCAGCCCTAACTATGGCTACACCTTC. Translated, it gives CASSPNYGYTF.

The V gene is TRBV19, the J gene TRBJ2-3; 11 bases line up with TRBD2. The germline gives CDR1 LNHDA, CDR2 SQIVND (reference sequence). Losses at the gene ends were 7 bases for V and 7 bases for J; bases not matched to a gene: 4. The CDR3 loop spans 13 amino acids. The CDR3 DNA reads TGTGCCAGTACTACTAGCGGGAGCAATACGCAGTATTTT. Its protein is CASTTSGSNTQYF.

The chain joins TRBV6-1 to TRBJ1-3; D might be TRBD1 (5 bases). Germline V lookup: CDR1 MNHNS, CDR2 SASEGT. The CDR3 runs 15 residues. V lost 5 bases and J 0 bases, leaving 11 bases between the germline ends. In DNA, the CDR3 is TGTGCCAGCAGTCGGGACGGAGGCTCTGGAAACACCATATATTTT. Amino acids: CASSRDGGSGNTIYF.

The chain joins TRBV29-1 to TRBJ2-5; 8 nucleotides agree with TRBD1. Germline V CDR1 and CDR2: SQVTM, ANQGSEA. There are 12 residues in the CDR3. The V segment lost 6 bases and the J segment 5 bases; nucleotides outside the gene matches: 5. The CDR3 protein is CSVGQGGETQYF. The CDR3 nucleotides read TGCAGCGTAGGACAGGGCGGCGAGACCCAGTACTTC. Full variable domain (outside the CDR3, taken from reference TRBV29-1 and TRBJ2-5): SAVISQKPSRDICQRGTSLTIQCQVDSQVTMMFWYRQQPGQSLTLIATANQGSEATYESGFVIDKFPISRPNLTFSTLTVSNMSPEDSSIYLCSVGQGGETQYFGPGTRLLVL.

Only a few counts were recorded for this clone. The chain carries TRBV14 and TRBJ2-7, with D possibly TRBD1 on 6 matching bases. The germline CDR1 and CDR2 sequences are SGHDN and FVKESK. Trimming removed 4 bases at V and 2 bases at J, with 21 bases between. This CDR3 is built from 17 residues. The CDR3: CASSRFRDRQDPYEQYF. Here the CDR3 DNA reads TGTGCCAGCAGCCGATTCCGCGACCGACAGGATCCCTACGAGCAGTACTTC.

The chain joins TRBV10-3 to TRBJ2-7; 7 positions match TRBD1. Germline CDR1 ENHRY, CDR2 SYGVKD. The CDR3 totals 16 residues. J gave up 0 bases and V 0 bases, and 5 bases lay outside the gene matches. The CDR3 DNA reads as TGTGCCATCAGTGAGTCGTCGGGACAGAGCTCCTACGAGCAGTACTTC. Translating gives CAISESSGQSSYEQYF.

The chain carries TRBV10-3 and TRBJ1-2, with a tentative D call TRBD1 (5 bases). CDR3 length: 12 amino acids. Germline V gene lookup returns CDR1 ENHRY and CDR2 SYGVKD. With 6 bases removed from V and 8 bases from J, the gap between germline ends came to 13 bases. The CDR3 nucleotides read TGTGCCATCAGCCGGGACGGAACGGGCTACACCTTC. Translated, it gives CAISRDGTGYTF.

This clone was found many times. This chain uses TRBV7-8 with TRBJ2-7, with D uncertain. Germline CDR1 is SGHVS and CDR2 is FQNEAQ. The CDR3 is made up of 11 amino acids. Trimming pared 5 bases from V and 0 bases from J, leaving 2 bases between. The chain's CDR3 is CASSPSYEQYF. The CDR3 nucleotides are TGTGCCAGCAGCCCCTCCTACGAGCAGTACTTC.

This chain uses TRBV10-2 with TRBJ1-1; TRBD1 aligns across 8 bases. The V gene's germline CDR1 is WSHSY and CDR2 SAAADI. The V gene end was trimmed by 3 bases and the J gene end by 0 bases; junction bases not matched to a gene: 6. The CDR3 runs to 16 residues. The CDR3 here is CASSEPQGAMNTEAFF. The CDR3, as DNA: TGCGCCAGCAGTGAACCCCAGGGGGCCATGAACACTGAAGCTTTCTTT.

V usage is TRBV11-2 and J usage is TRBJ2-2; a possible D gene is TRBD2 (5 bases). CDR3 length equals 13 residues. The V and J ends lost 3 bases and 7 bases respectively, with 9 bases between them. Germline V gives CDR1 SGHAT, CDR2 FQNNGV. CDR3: CASSFFRGGELFF. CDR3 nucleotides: TGTGCCAGCAGCTTTTTCCGGGGCGGGGAGCTGTTTTTT.

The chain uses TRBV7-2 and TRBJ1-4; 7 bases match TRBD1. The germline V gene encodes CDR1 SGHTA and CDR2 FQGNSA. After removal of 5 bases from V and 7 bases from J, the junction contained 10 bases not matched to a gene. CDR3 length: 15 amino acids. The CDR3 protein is CASSGQTGSGEKLFF. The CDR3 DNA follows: TGTGCCAGCAGCGGGCAGACAGGGAGCGGTGAAAAACTGTTTTTT. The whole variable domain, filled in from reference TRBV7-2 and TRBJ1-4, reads GAGVSQSPSNKVTEKGKDVELRCDPISGHTALYWYRQSLGQGLEFLIYFQGNSAPDKSGLPSDRFSAERTGGSVSTLTIQRTQQEDSAVYLCASSGQTGSGEKLFFGSGTQLSVL.